The 2 T cell receptor beta chains reported below all come from one sample, sequenced in a study of blood T cell repertoires in COVID-19. The assay was immunoSEQ multiplex PCR, and TCRdb's table has in-frame clones only and misses some. The profile shows about 400,000 clones, around 89% of them singletons. Input material: peripheral blood. These receptors originate from a man aged 35 to 55 with acute or convalescent COVID-19.

A note on this clone: The same CDR3 arises from other DNA sequences in this sample as well. The J gene is TRBJ1-2, the V gene TRBV6-6; no firm D call. Germline values: CDR1 MNHNY, CDR2 SVGAGI (reference sequence). V gave up 0 bases and J gave up 2 bases, with 7 bases separating them. CDR3 length: 14 residues. CDR3 sequence reads: CASSYSAGNYGYTF. The DNA of the CDR3 is TGTGCCAGCAGTTACTCAGCGGGAAACTATGGCTACACCTTC.

The chain couples TRBV12-3 or TRBV12-4 to TRBJ1-1, with a weak D call TRBD1 (5 bases). The CDR3 length is 13 residues. V gave up 8 bases and J gave up 1 base, with 11 bases separating them. DNA of the CDR3: TGTGCCAGCTCCCCAACAGGGAACACTGAAGCTTTCTTT. It translates to CASSPTGNTEAFF.